This paragraph covers one T cell receptor beta chain sequence. Its specificity is not known. These data originate in a study of cytomegalovirus exposure and HLA in healthy donors. The study's findings and limits: In a later analysis, HLA-associated TCR beta chains were more clonally expanded than equally common others. A later analysis associated about 18,000 TCR beta sequences with HLA alleles at a 0.05 false discovery rate. A likely sequencing artifact accounted for one observed cluster of highly shared sequence variants.

After removal of 6 bases from V and 6 bases from J, the junction contained 4 bases not matched to a gene. The germline CDR1 and CDR2 sequences are SNHLY and FYNNEI. The CDR3 is 14 amino acids. Healthy bone marrow donors formed the donor group. The PCR was carried out with 60 Vbeta primers and 13 Jbeta primers. The repertoire was sequenced with immunoSEQ multiplex PCR; TCRdb's copy has only in-frame clones and lacks some. This sample has tens of thousands of clones; over 55% occur once, and the top ten carry 30% to 35%. The V gene is TRBV2, the J gene TRBJ2-7; 14 positions agree with TRBD2. The sample taken for sequencing was PBMCs. The clonotype was recovered from a man aged 35 to 55 in good health and CMV-seropositive. The CDR3: CASRPGTSGGEQYF. The CDR3 bases are TGTGCCAGCAGGCCAGGGACTAGCGGGGGCGAGCAGTACTTC.